These T cell receptor beta chains were read from a single sample in a study of beta chain features in type 1 diabetes. Method: immunoSEQ multiplex PCR; TCRdb's copy keeps in-frame clones and lacks some. The sample has under 400,000 clones; roughly 21% are singletons. The sequencing sample was made of naive CD4+ T cells from blood. The receptors shown here come from a young woman in good health. Each CDR3 is given with its conserved first and last residue. A D gene is named only where the DNA matches it firmly. Size values are once, few and many counts, or a class for expanded clones, and some rows have none.

v_gene,d_gene,j_gene,abundance,CDR3aa,CDR3nt
TRBV5-1,TRBD2,TRBJ2-5,-,CASSLEASGREGETQYF,TGCGCCAGCAGCTTGGAGGCTAGCGGGAGGGAAGGGGAGACCCAGTACTTC
TRBV12-5,-,TRBJ1-5,-,CAGARGGDQPQHF,TGTGCTGGGGCCAGGGGTGGGGATCAGCCCCAGCATTTT
TRBV4-3,TRBD2,TRBJ2-2,few,CASSHRLAGVRSPGELFF,TGCGCCAGCAGCCATAGACTAGCGGGGGTCCGATCCCCCGGGGAGCTGTTTTTT
TRBV5-4,-,TRBJ2-7,few,CASSGTRGGEQYF,TGTGCCAGCAGCGGGACCCGGGGAGGCGAGCAGTACTTC
TRBV11-3,-,TRBJ1-1,few,CASSEEGAFF,TGTGCCAGCAGCGAGGAAGGAGCTTTCTTT
TRBV7-2,-,TRBJ1-2,few,CASSFKDREKRGYTF,TGTGCCAGCAGCTTCAAGGACCGCGAAAAGCGGGGCTACACCTTC
TRBV29-1,-,TRBJ2-5,few,CSGGGSRETQYF,TGCAGCGGGGGAGGTAGCCGAGAGACCCAGTACTTC
TRBV7-8,TRBD1,TRBJ1-4,-,CASSLILAGQGVPGANEKLFF,TGTGCCAGCAGCTTAATCCTTGCCGGACAGGGGGTTCCTGGGGCTAATGAAAAACTGTTTTTT
TRBV7-2,TRBD1,TRBJ2-7,few,CASSLSGTGEMYF,TGTGCCAGCAGCTTAAGTGGGACAGGGGAGATGTACTTC
TRBV29-1,-,TRBJ1-1,-,CSVVGRGAMNTEAFF,TGCAGCGTTGTGGGGCGGGGGGCAATGAATACTGAAGCTTTCTTT
TRBV18,-,TRBJ1-1,few,CASSPPEGRVRAFF,TGTGCCAGCTCACCACCGGAGGGGAGGGTTAGAGCTTTCTTT
TRBV9,TRBD2,TRBJ2-2,-,CASSVGFLAGGELFF,TGTGCCAGCAGCGTAGGGTTTCTAGCGGGAGGGGAGCTGTTTTTT
TRBV29-1,TRBD1,TRBJ2-1,few,CSVGQGGNEQFF,TGCAGCGTGGGACAGGGGGGCAATGAGCAGTTCTTC
TRBV5-1,-,TRBJ1-4,-,CASSLARINEKLFF,TGCGCCAGCAGCTTGGCCAGGATTAATGAAAAACTGTTTTTT
TRBV30,TRBD1,TRBJ2-1,few,CALGSAGGYYNEQFF,TGTGCCTTGGGCTCGGCAGGGGGCTACTACAATGAGCAGTTCTTC
TRBV4-1,-,TRBJ1-2,-,CASSQDYPRSGDSNYGYTF,TGCGCCAGCAGCCAAGATTACCCCCGCTCAGGGGATTCTAACTATGGCTACACCTTC
TRBV5-1,TRBD1,TRBJ1-1,-,CASSWGQTNTEAFF,TGCGCCAGCAGCTGGGGACAGACGAACACTGAAGCTTTCTTT
TRBV30,-,TRBJ2-3,-,CAWSKRDLTDTQYF,TGTGCCTGGAGTAAGAGGGACTTGACAGATACGCAGTATTTT
TRBV5-1,TRBD2,TRBJ2-1,-,CASSLISAGGPGEQFF,TGCGCCAGCAGCTTGATATCAGCGGGAGGGCCGGGTGAGCAGTTCTTC
TRBV5-5,TRBD1,TRBJ2-2,few,CASSLTGVNTGELFF,TGTGCCAGCAGCTTAACAGGGGTGAACACCGGGGAGCTGTTTTTT
TRBV28,-,TRBJ2-7,-,CAAQGRLYEQYF,TGTGCCGCCCAGGGGCGACTCTACGAGCAGTACTTC